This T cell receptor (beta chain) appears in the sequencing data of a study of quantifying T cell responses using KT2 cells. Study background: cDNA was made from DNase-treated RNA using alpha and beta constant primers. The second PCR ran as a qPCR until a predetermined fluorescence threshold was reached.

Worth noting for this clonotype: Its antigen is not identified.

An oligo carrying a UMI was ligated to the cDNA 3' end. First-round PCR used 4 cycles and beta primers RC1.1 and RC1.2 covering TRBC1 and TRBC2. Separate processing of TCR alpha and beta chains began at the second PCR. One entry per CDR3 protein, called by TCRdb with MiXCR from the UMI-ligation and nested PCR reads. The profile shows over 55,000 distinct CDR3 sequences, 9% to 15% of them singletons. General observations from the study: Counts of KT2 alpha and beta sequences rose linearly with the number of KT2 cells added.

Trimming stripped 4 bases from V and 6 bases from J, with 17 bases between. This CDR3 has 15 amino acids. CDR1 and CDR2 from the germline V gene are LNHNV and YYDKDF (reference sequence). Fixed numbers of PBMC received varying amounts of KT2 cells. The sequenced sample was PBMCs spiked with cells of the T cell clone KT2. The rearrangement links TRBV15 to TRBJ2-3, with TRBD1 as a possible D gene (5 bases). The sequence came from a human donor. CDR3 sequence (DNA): TGTGCCACCAGCACCGGTAGGGGTTGGTCGGATACGCAGTATTTT. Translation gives CATSTGRGWSDTQYF.